The subject of this entry is one T cell receptor beta chain. Its antigen is currently unknown. TCRdb passed the RT-PCR reads through MiXCR, listing each CDR3 protein once. The top ten clones hold 1.5% to 2% of a sample with thousands of distinct CDR3 sequences, nearly 90% of them seen once. This sample is part of a study of yellow fever vaccine responses in identical twins. Study conclusions and caveats: The authors reported partly convergent, partly personalized vaccine responses in identical twins.

Between the trimmed V and J ends, which lost 0 bases and 2 bases, there was a span of 14 bases. Germline lookup yields CDR1 DFQATT and CDR2 SNEGSKA (reference sequence). This CDR3 region has 16 residues. The sequence came from a woman under 30 who received the yellow fever vaccine. The genes are TRBV20-1 and TRBJ1-5; D is perhaps TRBD1 (6 bases). Material: T cells from blood (PBMCs), unsorted or a sorted subset (not recorded which), obtained before or after yellow fever vaccination (not recorded which). The CDR3 nucleotides are TGCAGTGCTAGAGACGGACACCGACAGGGCAATCAGCCCCAGCATTTT. Amino acids: CSARDGHRQGNQPQHF.